Below are 14 T cell receptor beta chains sequenced from a single sample in a study of neoadjuvant nivolumab and ipilimumab in lung cancer. Assay: immunoSEQ multiplex PCR; the TCRdb copy retains only in-frame clones and omits some. The sample includes approximately 29,000 clones, 83% of them seen just once. This specimen consisted of tumor tissue, obtained after neoadjuvant nivolumab, alone or with ipilimumab, at or shortly before surgery. The receptors originated from an adult with non-small cell lung cancer.

The chain employs TRBV2 and TRBJ1-5; D possibly corresponds to TRBD1 (5 bases). V dropped 7 bases and J dropped 7 bases, with 11 bases sitting between them. Germline CDR1 is SNHLY and CDR2 is FYNNEI. The CDR3 totals 12 residues. The CDR3 DNA reads TGTGCCAGCACCAGGGTGGGCCAGCCCCAGCATTTT. This translates into CASTRVGQPQHF.

The chain has TRBV5-1 and TRBJ1-1; 7 bases agree with TRBD1. V lost 4 bases, J lost 2 bases, and 5 bases stayed unmatched. The germline V gene encodes CDR1 SGHRS and CDR2 YFSETQ. The CDR3 runs 14 residues. Written as DNA, the CDR3 is TGCGCCAGCAGCGGGGACAGAGCAAACACTGAAGCTTTCTTT. Translated, it gives CASSGDRANTEAFF. Looking up the rest from reference TRBV5-1 and TRBJ1-1 gives the full variable domain: KAGVTQTPRYLIKTRGQQVTLSCSPISGHRSVSWYQQTPGQGLQFLFEYFSETQRNKGNFPGRFSGRQFSNSRSEMNVSTLELGDSALYLCASSGDRANTEAFFGQGTRLTVV.

Turning to this clone: At one of its ends the junction is not consistent with the germline gene, which may arise from a read error. This chain uses TRBV27 with TRBJ2-7, with 8 bases aligning to TRBD1. CDR1 MNHEY and CDR2 SMNVEV come from the germline V gene (reference sequence). The CDR3 runs 12 residues. CDR3 sequence: CASSDPGQDELF. CDR3 nucleotide sequence: TGTGCCAGCAGCGACCCGGGACAGGACGAATTGTTC.

The chain uses TRBV19 and TRBJ2-7; 9 nucleotides line up with TRBD1. The CDR3 sequence is 14 residues long. The junction had 4 bases not matched to a gene; V was cut back by 3 bases and J by 4 bases. Germline V lookup: CDR1 LNHDA, CDR2 SQIVND (reference sequence). Written as DNA, the CDR3 is TGTGCCAGTAGTATTGACGGACAGGGGTACGAGCAGTACTTC. Translation: CASSIDGQGYEQYF.

V is TRBV6-1 and J is TRBJ2-1, with 8 bases aligning to TRBD2. The CDR3 totals 12 residues. Germline-derived CDR1 and CDR2 are MNHNS and SASEGT. V lost 2 bases, J lost 9 bases, and 0 bases stayed unmatched. The CDR3 bases are TGTGCCAGCAGTGAACGGGGGGGTGAGCAGTTCTTC. This translates into CASSERGGEQFF.

J is TRBJ2-5 and V is TRBV18, with D possibly being TRBD1 or TRBD2 (5 bases each). Germline V gene sequence: CDR1 KGHSH, CDR2 LQKENI. V was cut by 2 bases and J by 4 bases, with 8 bases left in between. This CDR3 is 13 amino acids long. CDR3 in DNA: TGTGCCAGCTCACCAGGGGGTGGAGAGACCCAGTACTTC. The encoded protein is CASSPGGGETQYF.

The V gene is TRBV30, the J gene TRBJ2-7; 7 bases line up with TRBD1. CDR3 length: 14 residues. Trimming took 4 bases from V and 3 from J; bases not matched to a gene: 9. CDR1 GTSNPN and CDR2 SVGIG come from the germline V gene (reference sequence). The CDR3 DNA follows: TGTGCCTGGAAACAAAACAGGGGAGACTACGAGCAGTACTTC. As protein: CAWKQNRGDYEQYF.

The chain recombines TRBV4-1 with TRBJ1-3; 9 bases match TRBD1. Germline V gives CDR1 MGHRA, CDR2 YSYEKL. The V segment lost 1 base and the J segment 4 bases; nucleotides outside the gene matches: 2. The CDR3 has 15 amino acids. CDR3 loop: CASSQGGQGGNTIYF. The DNA for the CDR3 is TGCGCCAGCAGCCAAGGGGGACAGGGCGGAAACACCATATATTTT.

This clone was observed once. V gene TRBV6-5 combines with J gene TRBJ1-5; D gene unclear. The V gene's germline CDR1 is MNHEY and CDR2 SVGAGI. The CDR3 has 11 amino acids. V lost 8 bases and J lost 8, with 10 bases in between. DNA for the CDR3: TGTGCCAGCGGTTGGAGCGAGCCCCAGCATTTT. It specifies CASGWSEPQHF.

This clone was counted a few times. The chain carries TRBV5-1 and TRBJ2-1, with D possibly called TRBD1 or TRBD2 (5 bases each). The CDR3 runs to 14 residues. Trimming cost V 3 bases and J 6 bases, with 13 bases left between them. Germline V CDR1 and CDR2: SGHRS, YFSETQ. The CDR3 reads CASSWGPGSNEQFF. As DNA, the CDR3 is TGCGCCAGCAGCTGGGGCCCGGGATCCAATGAGCAGTTCTTC.

V gene TRBV29-1 combines with J gene TRBJ2-5; no firm D call. Trimming stripped 0 bases from V and 7 bases from J, with 0 bases between. This CDR3 has 9 amino acids. Germline V lookup: CDR1 SQVTM, CDR2 ANQGSEA. The chain's CDR3 is CSVEETQYF. The CDR3, as DNA: TGCAGCGTTGAAGAGACCCAGTACTTC.

The chain is built from TRBV4-3 and TRBJ2-7; D possibly corresponds to TRBD2 (7 bases). Germline V CDR1 and CDR2: LGHNA, YSLEER. Trimming cost V 0 bases and J 4 bases, with 22 bases left between them. There are 18 residues in the CDR3. The CDR3 DNA sequence: TGCGCCAGCAGCCAAGATTTTGAGAGAAGGGGGGGGCTTTACGAGCAGTACTTC. This gives the protein CASSQDFERRGGLYEQYF.

This chain links TRBV7-9 with TRBJ1-2; weak D call: TRBD1 (5 bases). There are 15 residues in the CDR3. Germline CDR1 reads SEHNR; CDR2 reads FQNEAQ (reference sequence). V was pared by 2 bases and J by 2 bases, with 12 bases between. The CDR3 nucleotides are TGTGCCAGCAGCTTAAAACAGGAAGACAACTATGGCTACACCTTC. It codes for CASSLKQEDNYGYTF.

This clone was detected once. The chain uses TRBV5-1 and TRBJ2-3, with 10 bases aligning to TRBD2. There are 19 residues in the CDR3. CDR1 SGHRS and CDR2 YFSETQ come from the germline V gene. J gave up 3 bases and V 1 base, and 14 bases lay outside the gene matches. Here the CDR3 reads CASSLRDTGLAESTDTQYF. The CDR3 DNA sequence: TGCGCCAGCAGCTTGAGGGACACCGGACTAGCGGAGTCAACAGATACGCAGTATTTT. Full variable domain (outside the CDR3, taken from reference TRBV5-1 and TRBJ2-3): KAGVTQTPRYLIKTRGQQVTLSCSPISGHRSVSWYQQTPGQGLQFLFEYFSETQRNKGNFPGRFSGRQFSNSRSEMNVSTLELGDSALYLCASSLRDTGLAESTDTQYFGPGTRLTVL.